This TCR beta chain was captured in a study of blood T cell repertoires in COVID-19. On the study more broadly: Some COVID-19 samples were acute and others convalescent; all came from the United States, Italy and Spain.

The authors' processing: Reference gene primer amplification gave estimated nucleated cell counts. The assay was immunoSEQ multiplex PCR, and TCRdb's table has in-frame clones only and misses some. That table furnishes V, J and clone size, whereas the DNA furnished D and trimming. The table has approximately 54,000 clones, 90% seen once; the top ten hold roughly 7.6%. Germline-derived CDR1 and CDR2 are MNHNS and SASEGT. The CDR3 runs 10 residues. A word on this clone: The germline gene is not matched at one end of the junction; a read error may be the cause.

The receptor was isolated from a woman aged 40 to 55 with active COVID-19. The V gene is TRBV6-1, the J gene TRBJ1-2, with D uncertain. The sample comprised peripheral blood. The CDR3 DNA follows: TGTGCCAGCAGTGAGGGCAGGCCCGCCTTC. The encoded protein is CASSEGRPAF.